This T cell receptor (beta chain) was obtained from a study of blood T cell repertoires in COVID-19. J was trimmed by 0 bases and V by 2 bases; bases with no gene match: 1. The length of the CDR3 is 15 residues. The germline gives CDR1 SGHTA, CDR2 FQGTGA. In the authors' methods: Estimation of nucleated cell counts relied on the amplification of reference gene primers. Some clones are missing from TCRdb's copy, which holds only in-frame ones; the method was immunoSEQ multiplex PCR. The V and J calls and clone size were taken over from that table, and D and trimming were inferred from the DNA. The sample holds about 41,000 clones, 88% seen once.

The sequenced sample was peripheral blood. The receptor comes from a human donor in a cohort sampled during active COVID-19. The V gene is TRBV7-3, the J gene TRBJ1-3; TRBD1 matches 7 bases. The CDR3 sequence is CASSLDRDSGNTIYF. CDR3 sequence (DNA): TGTGCCAGCAGCTTAGACAGGGACTCTGGAAACACCATATATTTT.